This T cell receptor (beta chain) emerged from a study of beta chain features in type 1 diabetes. Findings and caveats of the study: Among all four CD4+ subsets, Type 1 diabetes patients had TCRB CDR3s that were moderately but significantly shorter. PCR might preferentially amplify shorter templates, equally in patients and controls.

This clone has just a few counts. The antigen remains unidentified. Of the isolated RNA, all was reverse transcribed, and so the sequenced material was expressed TCRB transcripts. TCRdb's table, derived via immunoSEQ multiplex PCR, lists solely in-frame clones and lacks some. The profile shows 30,000 to 40,000 clones, roughly two thirds of them singletons. Material: Tregs from blood. The TCR was taken from a woman in her 30s in good health.

CDR3 residues: CASSLGPGAGDVNEQFF. The CDR3 nucleotides read TGTGCCAGCAGCTTAGGTCCTGGGGCGGGAGATGTAAATGAGCAGTTCTTC. The J gene is TRBJ2-1, the V gene TRBV11-2, with 7 bases fitting TRBD2. V gave up 1 base and J gave up 7 bases; unmatched junction bases: 13. Germline CDR1 reads SGHAT; CDR2 reads FQNNGV. CDR3 length: 17 residues.